This entry concerns a single T cell receptor (beta chain). The sample is drawn from a study of T cell responses to AZD1222 COVID-19 vaccine. Assay used: immunoSEQ multiplex PCR; TCRdb lists only in-frame clones, some missing. Found here are around 180,000 clones, around 88% of them singletons; the top ten hold about 0.49%. Germline values: CDR1 GTSNPN, CDR2 SVGIG (reference sequence). CDR3 length equals 13 residues. Trimming took off 4 bases at V and 8 bases at J, with 12 bases between the two ends. Material: peripheral blood, obtained on day 0 of AZD1222 vaccination. This TCR was recovered from an adult in good health. The chain joins TRBV30 to TRBJ1-6, with D maybe TRBD1 (5 bases). This CDR3 reads CAWMGERDSPLHF. The CDR3 DNA is TGTGCCTGGATGGGGGAAAGGGATTCACCCCTCCACTTT.